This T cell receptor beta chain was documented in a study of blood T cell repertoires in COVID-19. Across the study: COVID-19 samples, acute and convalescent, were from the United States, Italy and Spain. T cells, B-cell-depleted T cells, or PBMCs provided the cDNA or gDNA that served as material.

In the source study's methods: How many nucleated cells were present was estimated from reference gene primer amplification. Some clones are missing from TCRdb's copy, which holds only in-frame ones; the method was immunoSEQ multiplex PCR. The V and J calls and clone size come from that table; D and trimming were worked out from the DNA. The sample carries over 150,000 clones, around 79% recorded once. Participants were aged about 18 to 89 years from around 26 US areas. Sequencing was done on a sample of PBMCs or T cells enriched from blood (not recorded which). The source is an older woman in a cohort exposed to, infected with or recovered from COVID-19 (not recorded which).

In DNA, the CDR3 is TGCGCCAGCAGCTTTAACGGGAGGATTGTGGGGAATGAGCAGTTCTTC. Protein: CASSFNGRIVGNEQFF. This chain connects TRBV5-1 to TRBJ2-1, with 7 bases that match TRBD2. CDR3 length equals 16 residues. V dropped 2 bases and J dropped 7; count of bases not matched to a gene: 12. Germline V gives CDR1 SGHRS, CDR2 YFSETQ.